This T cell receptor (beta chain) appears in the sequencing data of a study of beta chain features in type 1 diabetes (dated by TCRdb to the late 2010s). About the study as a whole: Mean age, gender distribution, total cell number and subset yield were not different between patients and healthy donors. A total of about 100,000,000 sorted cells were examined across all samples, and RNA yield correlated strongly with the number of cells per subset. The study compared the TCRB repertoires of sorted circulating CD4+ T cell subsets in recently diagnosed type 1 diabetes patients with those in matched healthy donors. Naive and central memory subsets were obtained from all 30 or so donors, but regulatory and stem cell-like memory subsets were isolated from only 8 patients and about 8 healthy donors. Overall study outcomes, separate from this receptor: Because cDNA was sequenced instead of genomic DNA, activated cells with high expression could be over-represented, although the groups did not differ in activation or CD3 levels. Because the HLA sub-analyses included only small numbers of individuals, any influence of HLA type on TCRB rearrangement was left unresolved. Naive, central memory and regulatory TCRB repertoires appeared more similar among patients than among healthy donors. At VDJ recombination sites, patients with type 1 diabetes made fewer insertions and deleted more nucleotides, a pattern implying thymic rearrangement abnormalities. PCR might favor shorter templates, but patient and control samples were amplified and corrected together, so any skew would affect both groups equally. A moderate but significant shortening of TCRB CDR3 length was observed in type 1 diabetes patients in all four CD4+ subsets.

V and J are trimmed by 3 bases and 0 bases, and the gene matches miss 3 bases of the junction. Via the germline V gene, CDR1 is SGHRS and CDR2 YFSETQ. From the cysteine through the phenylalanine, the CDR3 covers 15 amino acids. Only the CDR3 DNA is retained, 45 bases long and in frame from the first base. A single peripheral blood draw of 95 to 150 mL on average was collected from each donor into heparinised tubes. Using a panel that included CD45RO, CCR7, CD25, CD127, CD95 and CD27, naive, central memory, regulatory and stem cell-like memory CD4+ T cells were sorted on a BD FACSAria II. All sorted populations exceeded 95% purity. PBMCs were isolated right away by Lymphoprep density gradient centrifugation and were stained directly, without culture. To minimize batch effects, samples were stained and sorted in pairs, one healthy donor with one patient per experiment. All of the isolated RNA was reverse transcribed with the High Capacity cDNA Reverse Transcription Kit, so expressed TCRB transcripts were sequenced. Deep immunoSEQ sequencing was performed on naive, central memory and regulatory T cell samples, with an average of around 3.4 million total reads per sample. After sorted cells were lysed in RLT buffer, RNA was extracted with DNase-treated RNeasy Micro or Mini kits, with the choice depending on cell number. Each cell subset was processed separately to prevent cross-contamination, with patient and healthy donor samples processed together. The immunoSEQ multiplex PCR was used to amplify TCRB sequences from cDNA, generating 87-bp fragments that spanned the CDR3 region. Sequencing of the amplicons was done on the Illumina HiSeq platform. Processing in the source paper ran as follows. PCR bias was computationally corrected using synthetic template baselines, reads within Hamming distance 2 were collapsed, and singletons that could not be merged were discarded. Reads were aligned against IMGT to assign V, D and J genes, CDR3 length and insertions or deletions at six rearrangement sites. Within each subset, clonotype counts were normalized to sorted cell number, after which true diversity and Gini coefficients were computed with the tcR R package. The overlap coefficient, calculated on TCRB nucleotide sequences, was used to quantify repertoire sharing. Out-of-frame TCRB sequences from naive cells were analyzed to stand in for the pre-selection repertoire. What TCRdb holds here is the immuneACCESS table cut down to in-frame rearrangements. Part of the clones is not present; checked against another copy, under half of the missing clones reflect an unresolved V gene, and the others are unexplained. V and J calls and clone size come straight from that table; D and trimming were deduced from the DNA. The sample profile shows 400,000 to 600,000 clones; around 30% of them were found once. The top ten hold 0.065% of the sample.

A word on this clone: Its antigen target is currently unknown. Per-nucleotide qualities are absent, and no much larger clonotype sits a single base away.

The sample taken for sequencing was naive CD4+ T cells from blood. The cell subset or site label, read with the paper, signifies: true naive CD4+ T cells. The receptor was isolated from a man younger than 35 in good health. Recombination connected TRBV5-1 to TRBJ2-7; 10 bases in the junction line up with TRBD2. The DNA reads TGCGCCAGCAGCTACTCTAGCGGGAGCTCCTACGAGCAGTACTTC. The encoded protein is CASSYSSGSSYEQYF.